This entry lists 17 T cell receptor beta chains sequenced from one sample in a study of cytomegalovirus exposure and HLA in healthy donors. With 60 Vbeta and 13 Jbeta primers, the PCR was carried out. Assay used: immunoSEQ multiplex PCR; TCRdb lists only in-frame clones, some missing. The data contain approximately 39,000 clones, 55% to 75% of them singletons. Sequenced: PBMCs. The receptors were sampled from a man aged 30-40 years in good health and CMV-seronegative.

The rearrangement links TRBV4-2 to TRBJ1-2; no clear D. V was cut by 4 bases and J by 0 bases, with 9 bases left in between. In germline, CDR1 is LGHNA, CDR2 YNFKEQ. The CDR3 extends over 14 amino acids. The CDR3 is CASSPGVANYGYTF. CDR3 in DNA: TGTGCCAGCAGCCCCGGGGTAGCTAACTATGGCTACACCTTC.

This clone is termed medium-sized. The chain joins TRBV6-1 to TRBJ2-7, with TRBD1 matching over 7 bases. Germline values: CDR1 MNHNS, CDR2 SASEGT. The CDR3 covers 11 residues. Trimming took 11 bases from V and 5 from J; bases not matched to a gene: 6. CDR3 sequence reads: CAGIQGNEQYF. DNA for the CDR3: TGTGCCGGAATACAGGGGAACGAGCAGTACTTC.

The genes are TRBV10-3 and TRBJ2-3; tentatively, D is TRBD2 (6 bases). Germline V gene lookup returns CDR1 ENHRY and CDR2 SYGVKD. The CDR3 contains 15 residues. V was pared by 3 bases and J by 1 base, with 11 bases between. The CDR3 DNA sequence: TGTGCCATCAGTGAACAGTGGGGGGGCACAGATACGCAGTATTTT. Translated: CAISEQWGGTDTQYF.

This chain uses TRBV15 with TRBJ1-2, with unresolved D. The germline V gene has CDR1 LNHNV and CDR2 YYDKDF (reference sequence). Trimming removed 0 bases from V and 2 bases from J, with 7 bases in between. This CDR3 spans 14 amino acids. The CDR3 here is CATSREILNYGYTF. CDR3 bases: TGTGCCACCAGCAGAGAAATATTAAACTATGGCTACACCTTC.

This CDR3 reads CASSYSNAGNEQFF. The DNA of the CDR3 is TGTGCCAGCAGTTACTCGAATGCCGGGAATGAGCAGTTCTTC. This chain links TRBV6-5 with TRBJ2-1; D unclear. Germline assignment: CDR1 MNHEY and CDR2 SVGAGI. The CDR3 extends over 14 amino acids. V was clipped by 0 bases and J by 7 bases, with 10 bases between them.

This clone appeared a few times. V usage is TRBV7-9 and J usage is TRBJ1-1; tentatively, D is TRBD1 (6 bases). Germline CDR1 reads SEHNR; CDR2 reads FQNEAQ (reference sequence). V shed 1 base and J shed 4 bases, with 7 bases lying between them. There are 13 residues in the CDR3. The CDR3 region is CASSLEGGTEAFF. In nucleotides, the CDR3 is TGTGCCAGCAGCTTAGAAGGGGGCACTGAAGCTTTCTTT.

The V and J genes are TRBV7-2 and TRBJ2-5; TRBD1 matches at 7 bases. The germline V gene has CDR1 SGHTA and CDR2 FQGNSA. J was trimmed by 1 base and V by 5 bases; bases with no gene match: 4. This CDR3 has 14 residues. The CDR3 loop is CASSAGTVQETQYF. The DNA of the CDR3 is TGTGCCAGCAGCGCCGGGACAGTCCAAGAGACCCAGTACTTC. Variable domain in full (rest from reference TRBV7-2 and TRBJ2-5): GAGVSQSPSNKVTEKGKDVELRCDPISGHTALYWYRQSLGQGLEFLIYFQGNSAPDKSGLPSDRFSAERTGGSVSTLTIQRTQQEDSAVYLCASSAGTVQETQYFGPGTRLLVL.

The rearrangement uses TRBV7-8 and TRBJ1-1; a possible D gene is TRBD1 (5 bases). Germline lookup yields CDR1 SGHVS and CDR2 FQNEAQ. The CDR3 consists of 12 residues. Deletions cut 5 bases from V and 7 bases from J, with 11 bases between. The CDR3 DNA follows: TGTGCCAGCAGCGCCGACAGCTTTGAAGCTTTCTTT. Translated, it gives CASSADSFEAFF.

This clone came up a few times. The chain carries TRBV5-6 and TRBJ2-1; TRBD1 is a possible D gene (6 bases). The CDR3 loop spans 13 amino acids. Germline V gene data show CDR1 as SGHDT and CDR2 as YYEEEE. Trimming took 5 bases from V and 7 from J, leaving 13 bases between them. CDR3 coding DNA: TGTGCCAGCAGTACAGGGTTTAGAAATGAGCAGTTCTTC. Encoded protein: CASSTGFRNEQFF.

The J gene is TRBJ1-2, the V gene TRBV5-6; no clear D. V was shortened by 1 base and J by 7 bases, with 11 bases between the two germline ends. The germline CDR1 and CDR2 sequences are SGHDT and YYEEEE. This CDR3 contains 13 residues. The CDR3 bases are TGTGCCAGCAGCTTGTCCGCGAGCGGTGGCTACACCTTC. It translates to CASSLSASGGYTF.

This rearrangement joins TRBV2 to TRBJ2-7; maybe TRBD2 (7 bases). V lost 0 bases, J lost 3 bases, and 15 bases lay in between. In germline, CDR1 is SNHLY, CDR2 FYNNEI. The CDR3 has 16 amino acids. The CDR3 DNA reads as TGTGCCAGCAGTGAAGCGCTTGGGGGGGCTTACTACGAGCAGTACTTC. As protein: CASSEALGGAYYEQYF.

This chain joins TRBV28 and TRBJ2-6; D may be TRBD2 (6 bases). The CDR3 contains 17 residues. V was trimmed by 5 bases and J by 0 bases, leaving 14 bases between them. CDR1 is MDHEN, CDR2 SYDVKM, per germline. CDR3 DNA sequence: TGTGCCAGCAGTCCCGGGGGTGTTAGCTCTGGGGCCAACGTCCTGACTTTC. Protein sequence: CASSPGGVSSGANVLTF.

This sequence joins TRBV5-6 and TRBJ1-2; D might be TRBD1 (6 bases). Deletions cut 5 bases from V and 3 bases from J, with 11 bases between. The CDR3 spans 13 residues. Germline V lookup: CDR1 SGHDT, CDR2 YYEEEE. The CDR3 DNA sequence: TGTGCCAGCAGACAACAGGGAGACTATGGCTACACCTTC. Protein sequence: CASRQQGDYGYTF.

The sample holds a few counts of this clone. V usage is TRBV7-9 and J usage is TRBJ2-1, with 7 bases lining up with TRBD2. Germline V gene lookup returns CDR1 SEHNR and CDR2 FQNEAQ (reference sequence). There are 13 residues in the CDR3. V lost 8 bases, J lost 7 bases, and 8 bases stayed unmatched. The CDR3, as DNA: TGTGCCAGCTCAACGGGAGGTCGGAATGAGCAGTTCTTC. It specifies CASSTGGRNEQFF.

This clone was seen a single time. J is TRBJ1-5 and V is TRBV10-2, with D possibly TRBD1 on 5 matching bases. The CDR3 is made up of 16 amino acids. The V and J ends lost 5 bases and 6 bases respectively, with 20 bases between them. The germline CDR1 and CDR2 sequences are WSHSY and SAAADI. The CDR3: CASSSTGQGRGQPQHF. CDR3 bases: TGCGCCAGCAGTTCGACCGGCCAGGGAAGGGGTCAGCCCCAGCATTTT.

The chain couples TRBV5-6 to TRBJ2-5; the match to TRBD1 covers 8 bases. The J segment lost 5 bases and the V segment lost 4 bases, leaving 4 bases of the junction unmatched. Germline V gene sequence: CDR1 SGHDT, CDR2 YYEEEE. This CDR3 spans 13 amino acids. The CDR3: CASSKTGAETQYF. The CDR3 DNA sequence: TGTGCCAGCAGCAAGACAGGGGCCGAGACCCAGTACTTC.

This CDR3 reads CASSPRTSGSQETQYF. The CDR3 DNA is TGTGCCAGCTCACCCCGGACTAGCGGGAGCCAAGAGACCCAGTACTTC. The chain has TRBV18 and TRBJ2-5, with TRBD2 matching 13 bases. Trimming at V came to 3 bases and at J to 1 base, leaving 2 bases not matched to a gene. Germline CDR1 reads KGHSH; CDR2 reads LQKENI. CDR3 length equals 16 residues.